Only a few counts were recorded for the clone carrying this T cell receptor beta chain. Its target is unknown. The PCR ran on 60 Vbeta and 13 Jbeta primers. TCRdb keeps only in-frame clones here, not all; method: immunoSEQ multiplex PCR. The sample shows under 200,000 clones, 85% of them seen only once. These data belong to a study of cytomegalovirus exposure and HLA in healthy donors. Germline V gene lookup returns CDR1 MNHNY and CDR2 SVGAGI (reference sequence). The CDR3 spans 12 residues. V lost 2 bases and J lost 12, with 10 bases in between. General study results and limits: Investigators reported around 150 TCR beta chains as tied to cytomegalovirus. The authors assumed roughly uniform sequencing depth across donors for presence/absence analyses.

The specimen was PBMCs. The chain couples TRBV6-6 to TRBJ2-2, with D possibly being TRBD1 (5 bases). This sequence was found in a man aged 30-40 years in good health and CMV-seropositive. The CDR3 spells CASSYGPGKLFF. DNA of the CDR3: TGTGCCAGCAGTTACGGGCCAGGGAAGCTGTTTTTT.